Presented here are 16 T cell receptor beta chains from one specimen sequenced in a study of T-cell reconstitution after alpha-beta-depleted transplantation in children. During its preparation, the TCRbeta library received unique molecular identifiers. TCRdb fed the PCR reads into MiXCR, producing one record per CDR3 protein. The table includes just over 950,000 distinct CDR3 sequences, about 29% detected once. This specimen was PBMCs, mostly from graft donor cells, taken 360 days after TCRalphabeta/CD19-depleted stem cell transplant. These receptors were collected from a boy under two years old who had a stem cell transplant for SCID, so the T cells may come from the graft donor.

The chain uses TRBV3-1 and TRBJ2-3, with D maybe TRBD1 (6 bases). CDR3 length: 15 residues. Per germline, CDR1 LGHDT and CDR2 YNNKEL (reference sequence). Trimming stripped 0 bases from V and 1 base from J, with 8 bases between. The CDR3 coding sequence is TGTGCCAGCAGCCAAGAGGGGGCTCGCACAGATACGCAGTATTTT. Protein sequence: CASSQEGARTDTQYF.

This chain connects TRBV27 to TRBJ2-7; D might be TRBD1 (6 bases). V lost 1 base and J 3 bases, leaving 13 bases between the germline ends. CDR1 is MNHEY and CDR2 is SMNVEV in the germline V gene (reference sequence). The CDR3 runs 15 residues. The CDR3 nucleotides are TGTGCCAGCAGTTTATTGACAGGTCGCGGCTACGAGCAGTACTTC. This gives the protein CASSLLTGRGYEQYF.

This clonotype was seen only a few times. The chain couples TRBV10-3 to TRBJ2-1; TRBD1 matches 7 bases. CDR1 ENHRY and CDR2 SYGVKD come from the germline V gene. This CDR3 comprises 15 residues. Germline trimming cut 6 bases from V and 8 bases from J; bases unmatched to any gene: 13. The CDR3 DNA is TGTGCCATCAGGCGTCAGGGGGTAAAGGGGGATGAGCAGTTCTTC. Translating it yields CAIRRQGVKGDEQFF.

The CDR3 coding sequence is TGCAGTGCTAGCCCACAGGGGTGGGACACTGAAGCTTTCTTT. Translating it yields CSASPQGWDTEAFF. The chain links TRBV20-1 to TRBJ1-1, with 7 positions matching TRBD1. J was trimmed by 3 bases and V by 3 bases; bases with no gene match: 7. In germline, CDR1 is DFQATT, CDR2 SNEGSKA (reference sequence). The CDR3 has 14 amino acids.

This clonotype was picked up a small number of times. The CDR3 DNA reads as TGCGCCAGCAGCCTTACATCTGCAGCCTCTGGAAACACCATATATTTT. This sequence encodes CASSLTSAASGNTIYF. The chain carries TRBV5-1 and TRBJ1-3; unclear D gene. The V end was cut by 4 bases, the J end by 0 bases, with 14 bases between. The germline gives CDR1 SGHRS, CDR2 YFSETQ. The CDR3 consists of 16 residues.

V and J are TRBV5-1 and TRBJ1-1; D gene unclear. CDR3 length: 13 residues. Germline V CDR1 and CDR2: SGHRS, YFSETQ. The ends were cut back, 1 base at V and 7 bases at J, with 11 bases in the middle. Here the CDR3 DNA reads TGCGCCAGCAGCTTGTTAGGAAGTAGTGAAGCTTTCTTT. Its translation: CASSLLGSSEAFF. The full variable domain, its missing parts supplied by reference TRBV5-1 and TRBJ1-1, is KAGVTQTPRYLIKTRGQQVTLSCSPISGHRSVSWYQQTPGQGLQFLFEYFSETQRNKGNFPGRFSGRQFSNSRSEMNVSTLELGDSALYLCASSLLGSSEAFFGQGTRLTVV.

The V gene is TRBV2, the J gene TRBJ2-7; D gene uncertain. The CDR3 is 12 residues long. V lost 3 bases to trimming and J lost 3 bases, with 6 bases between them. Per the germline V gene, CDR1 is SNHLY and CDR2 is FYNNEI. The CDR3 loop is CASSDSDYEQYF. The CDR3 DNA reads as TGTGCCAGCAGTGACAGTGACTACGAGCAGTACTTC.

CDR3: CASRNLQGTSYNEQFF. As DNA, the CDR3 is TGTGCCAGCAGAAACCTACAGGGAACCTCCTACAATGAGCAGTTCTTC. The rearrangement links TRBV6-1 to TRBJ2-1; the D gene is possibly TRBD1 (6 bases). This CDR3 has 16 amino acids. CDR1 is MNHNS, CDR2 SASEGT, per germline. Deletions cut 6 bases from V and 0 bases from J, with 15 bases between.

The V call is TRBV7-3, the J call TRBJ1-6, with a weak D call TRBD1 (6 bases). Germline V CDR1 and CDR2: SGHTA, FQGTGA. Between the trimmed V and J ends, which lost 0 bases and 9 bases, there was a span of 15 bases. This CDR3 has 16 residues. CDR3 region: CASSLTAPGGASPLHF. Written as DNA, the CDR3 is TGTGCCAGCAGCTTAACGGCCCCCGGGGGGGCTTCACCCCTCCACTTT.

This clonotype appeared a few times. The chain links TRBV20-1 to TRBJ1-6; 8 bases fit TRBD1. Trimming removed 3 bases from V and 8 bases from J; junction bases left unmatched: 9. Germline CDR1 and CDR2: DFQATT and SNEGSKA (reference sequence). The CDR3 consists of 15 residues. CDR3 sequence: CSASAGGATDSPLHF. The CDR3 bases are TGCAGTGCTAGTGCAGGGGGCGCGACCGATTCACCCCTCCACTTT.

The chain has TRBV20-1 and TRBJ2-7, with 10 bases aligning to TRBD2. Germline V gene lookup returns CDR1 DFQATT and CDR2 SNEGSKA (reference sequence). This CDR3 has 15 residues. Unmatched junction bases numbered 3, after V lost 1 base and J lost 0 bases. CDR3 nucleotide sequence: TGCAGTGCTAGAGGTGGACTAGCGGCCTCCTACGAGCAGTACTTC. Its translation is CSARGGLAASYEQYF.

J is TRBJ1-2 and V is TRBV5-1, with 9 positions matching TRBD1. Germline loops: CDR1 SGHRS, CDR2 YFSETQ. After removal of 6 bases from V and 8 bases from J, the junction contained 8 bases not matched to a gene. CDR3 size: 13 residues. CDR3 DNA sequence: TGCGCCAGCACCGGGACAGGGACGAGAGGCTACACCTTC. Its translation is CASTGTGTRGYTF.

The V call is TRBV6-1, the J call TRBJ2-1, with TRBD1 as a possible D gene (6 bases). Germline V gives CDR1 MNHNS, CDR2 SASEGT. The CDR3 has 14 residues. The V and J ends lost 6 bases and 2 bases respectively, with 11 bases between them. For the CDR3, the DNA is TGTGCCAGCAGGAGGGGGACCACCTACAATGAGCAGTTCTTC. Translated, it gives CASRRGTTYNEQFF.

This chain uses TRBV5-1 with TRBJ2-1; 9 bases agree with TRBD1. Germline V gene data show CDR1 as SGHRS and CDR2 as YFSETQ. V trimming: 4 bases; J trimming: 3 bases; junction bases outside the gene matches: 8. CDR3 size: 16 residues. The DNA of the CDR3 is TGCGCCAGCAGCCCCCTTCCGGGACAGGGCTACAATGAGCAGTTCTTC. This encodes CASSPLPGQGYNEQFF.

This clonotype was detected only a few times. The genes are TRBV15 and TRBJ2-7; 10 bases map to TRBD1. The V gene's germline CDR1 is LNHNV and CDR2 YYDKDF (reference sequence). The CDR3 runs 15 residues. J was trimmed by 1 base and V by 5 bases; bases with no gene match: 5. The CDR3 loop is CATSEGQGRSYEQYF. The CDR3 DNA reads TGTGCCACCAGCGAGGGACAGGGGCGATCCTACGAGCAGTACTTC.

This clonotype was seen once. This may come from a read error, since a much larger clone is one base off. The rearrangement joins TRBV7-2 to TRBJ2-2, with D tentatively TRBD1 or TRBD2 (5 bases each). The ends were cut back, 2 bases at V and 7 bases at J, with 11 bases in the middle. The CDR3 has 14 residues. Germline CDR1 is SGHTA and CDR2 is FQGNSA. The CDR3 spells CASSLWGSDGELFF. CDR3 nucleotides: TGTGCCAGCAGCTTATGGGGGTCGGACGGGGAGCTGTTTTTT.